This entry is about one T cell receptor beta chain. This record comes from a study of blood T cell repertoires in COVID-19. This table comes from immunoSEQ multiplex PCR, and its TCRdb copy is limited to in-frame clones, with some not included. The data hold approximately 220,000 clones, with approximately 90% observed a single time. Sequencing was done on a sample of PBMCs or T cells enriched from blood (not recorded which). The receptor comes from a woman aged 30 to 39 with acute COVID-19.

CDR3 sequence reads: CAWSPRGDYGYTF. CDR3 DNA: TGTGCCTGGAGTCCCCGGGGGGACTATGGCTACACCTTC. The chain couples TRBV30 to TRBJ1-2, with TRBD1 as a possible D gene (5 bases). Germline-derived CDR1 and CDR2 are GTSNPN and SVGIG (reference sequence). V was shortened by 2 bases and J by 3 bases, with 10 bases between the two germline ends. CDR3 size: 13 residues.